This TCR beta chain was sequenced in a study of blood T cell repertoires in COVID-19. Some clones are missing from TCRdb's copy, which holds only in-frame ones; the method was immunoSEQ multiplex PCR. Here the sample spans about 190,000 clones, 89% being singletons. This CDR3 is 16 amino acids long. Germline-derived CDR1 and CDR2 are SGHRS and YFSETQ. The V segment lost 3 bases and the J segment 7 bases; nucleotides outside the gene matches: 14. The chain is built from TRBV5-1 and TRBJ2-5, with 8 bases aligning to TRBD1. Sequencing input: peripheral blood. The TCR comes from a man between 35 and 55 years old with acute or convalescent COVID-19. The CDR3 spells CASSYLGGQVEATQYF. In nucleotides, the CDR3 is TGCGCCAGCAGCTACCTGGGGGGACAGGTGGAGGCGACCCAGTACTTC. The full variable domain, with the rest looked up from reference TRBV5-1 and TRBJ2-5, is KAGVTQTPRYLIKTRGQQVTLSCSPISGHRSVSWYQQTPGQGLQFLFEYFSETQRNKGNFPGRFSGRQFSNSRSEMNVSTLELGDSALYLCASSYLGGQVEATQYFGPGTRLLVL.